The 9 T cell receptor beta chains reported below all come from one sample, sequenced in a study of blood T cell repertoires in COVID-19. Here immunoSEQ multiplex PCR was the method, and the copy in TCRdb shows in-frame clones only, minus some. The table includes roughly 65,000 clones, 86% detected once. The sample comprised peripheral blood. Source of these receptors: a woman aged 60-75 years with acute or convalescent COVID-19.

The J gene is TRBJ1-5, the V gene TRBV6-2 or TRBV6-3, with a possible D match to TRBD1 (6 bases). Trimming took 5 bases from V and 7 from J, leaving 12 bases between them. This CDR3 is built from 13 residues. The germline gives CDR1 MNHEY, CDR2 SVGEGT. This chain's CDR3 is CASSPTGYQPQHF. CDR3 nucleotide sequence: TGTGCCAGCAGTCCAACAGGGTACCAGCCCCAGCATTTT.

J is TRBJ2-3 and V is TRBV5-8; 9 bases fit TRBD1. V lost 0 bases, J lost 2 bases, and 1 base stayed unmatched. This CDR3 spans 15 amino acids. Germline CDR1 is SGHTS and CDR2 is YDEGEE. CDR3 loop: CASSLGQGDTDTQYF. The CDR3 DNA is TGTGCCAGCAGCTTGGGACAGGGGGACACAGATACGCAGTATTTT.

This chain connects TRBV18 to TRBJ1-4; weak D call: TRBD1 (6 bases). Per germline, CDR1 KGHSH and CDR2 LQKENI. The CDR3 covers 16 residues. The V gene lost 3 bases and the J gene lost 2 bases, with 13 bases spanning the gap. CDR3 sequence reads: CASSPTGPGTNEKLFF. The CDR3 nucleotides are TGTGCCAGCTCACCGACAGGCCCGGGCACTAATGAAAAACTGTTTTTT.

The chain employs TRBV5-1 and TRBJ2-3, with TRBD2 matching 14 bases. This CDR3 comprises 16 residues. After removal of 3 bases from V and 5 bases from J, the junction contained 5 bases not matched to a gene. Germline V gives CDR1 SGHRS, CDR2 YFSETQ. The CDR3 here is CASSSGLAGVGDTQYF. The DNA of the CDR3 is TGCGCCAGCAGCTCGGGACTAGCGGGGGTTGGAGATACGCAGTATTTT.

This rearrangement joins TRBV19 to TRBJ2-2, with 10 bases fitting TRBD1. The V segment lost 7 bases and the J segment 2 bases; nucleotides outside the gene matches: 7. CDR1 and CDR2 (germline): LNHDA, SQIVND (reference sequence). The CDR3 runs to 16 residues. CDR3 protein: CASTIDRGLNTGELFF. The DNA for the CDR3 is TGTGCCAGTACCATTGACAGGGGGCTTAACACCGGGGAGCTGTTTTTT.

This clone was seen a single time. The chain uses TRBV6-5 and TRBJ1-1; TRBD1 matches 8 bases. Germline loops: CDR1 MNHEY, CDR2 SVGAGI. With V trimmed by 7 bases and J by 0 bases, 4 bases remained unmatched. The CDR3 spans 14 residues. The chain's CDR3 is CASTRQGMNTEAFF. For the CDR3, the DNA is TGTGCCAGCACCAGACAGGGGATGAACACTGAAGCTTTCTTT.

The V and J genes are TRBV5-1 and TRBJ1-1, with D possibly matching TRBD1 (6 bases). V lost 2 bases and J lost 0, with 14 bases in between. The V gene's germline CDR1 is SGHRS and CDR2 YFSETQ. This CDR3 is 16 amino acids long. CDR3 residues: CASSFRGSVMNTEAFF. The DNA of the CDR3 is TGCGCCAGCAGCTTTAGGGGGAGTGTCATGAACACTGAAGCTTTCTTT.

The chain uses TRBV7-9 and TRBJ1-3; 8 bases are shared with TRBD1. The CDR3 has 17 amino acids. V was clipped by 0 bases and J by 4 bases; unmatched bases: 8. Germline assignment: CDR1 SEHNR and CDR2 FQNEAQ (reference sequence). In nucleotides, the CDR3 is TGTGCCAGCAGCTTAGCCCTAGAGACAGGGGACGGAAACACCATATATTTT. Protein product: CASSLALETGDGNTIYF.

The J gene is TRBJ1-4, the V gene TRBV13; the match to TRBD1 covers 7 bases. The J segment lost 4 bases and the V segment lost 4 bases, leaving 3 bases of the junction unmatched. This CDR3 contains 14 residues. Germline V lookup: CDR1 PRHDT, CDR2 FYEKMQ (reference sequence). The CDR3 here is CASSWGTVNEKLFF. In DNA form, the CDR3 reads TGTGCCAGCAGCTGGGGGACAGTTAATGAAAAACTGTTTTTT.